The clone carrying this T cell receptor (beta chain) showed up many times. What it binds is not known. These data belong to a study of regulatory T cells in long-lasting Graves disease. As for the study in general: Over 5 years of antithyroid drugs plus positive TSH receptor antibodies defined persistent Graves' disease. General observations from the study: In persistent patients, shared public clonotypes (over 2,500) outnumbered those in new patients (966). Those with persistent Graves' had less TCR diversity than newly diagnosed patients.

As for time point: persistent/refractory GD, antithyroid drugs over 5 years with positive TRAb. PBMC RNA was the source of the TCR library. Diagnosing Graves' disease relied on the American Thyroid Association guidelines. The germline gives CDR1 MDHEN, CDR2 SYDVKM. V lost 7 bases and J lost 4; bases outside the gene matches: 5. The CDR3 is 13 residues long. Both iRepertoire HTBI primers and Arm-PCR of CDR3 regions were used to build the TCR beta libraries. Each CDR3 protein is one row after TCRdb ran MiXCR on the multiplex PCR reads. The sample carries a few hundred thousand distinct CDR3 sequences, about 22% recorded once.

The source of this sequence is a female donor with Graves disease. The chain couples TRBV28 to TRBJ2-5; 8 positions match TRBD2. Material: peripheral blood mononuclear cells (PBMCs), obtained when the disease was refractory, from a patient treated with antithyroid drugs. Here the CDR3 DNA reads TGTGCCAGCACCGCGGGGGGTGTAGAGACCCAGTACTTC. Amino acid sequence: CASTAGGVETQYF.